This TCR beta chain stems from a study of Ad26.COV2.S vaccination and SARS-CoV-2 variants. Points on this clone: Its antigen is unidentified.

The repertoire was sequenced with immunoSEQ multiplex PCR; TCRdb's copy has only in-frame clones and lacks some. The sample yields over 110,000 clones, 80% to 90% seen once. Points from the study as a whole: In TCR breadth and depth analyses, total T cell responses may have been underestimated. Recipients of either vaccine or placebo displayed similar breadth of non-spike TCRs.

Per germline, CDR1 SNHLY and CDR2 FYNNEI. Trimming stripped 0 bases from V and 2 bases from J, with 4 bases between. This CDR3 is built from 13 residues. The clonotype originates from a human donor who had recovered from COVID-19. The J gene is TRBJ1-2, the V gene TRBV2, with unresolved D. This material consisted of peripheral blood, taken after recovery from COVID-19. The CDR3 here is CASSEAGNYGYTF. Written as DNA, the CDR3 is TGTGCCAGCAGTGAAGCAGGGAACTATGGCTACACCTTC.